What follows describes a single TCR beta chain. The source of the sample is a study of blood T cell repertoires in COVID-19. Study as a whole: Acute and convalescent COVID-19 specimens originated in the United States, Italy and Spain. Sources were T cells, B-cell-depleted T cells, or PBMCs; the material itself was cDNA or gDNA.

Per the germline V gene, CDR1 is SEHNR and CDR2 is FQNEAQ (reference sequence). Trimming took 7 bases from V and 5 from J; bases not matched to a gene: 5. This CDR3 is built from 14 residues. In the authors' methods: Amplification of reference gene primers provided the estimated nucleated cell counts. TCRdb keeps only in-frame clones here, not all; method: immunoSEQ multiplex PCR. That table gives V, J and clone size, and the DNA gave D and trimming. The table includes 70,000 to 80,000 clones, about 81% detected once. The specimen sequenced was peripheral blood. The rearrangement uses TRBV7-9 and TRBJ2-2; 9 bases map to TRBD1. This receptor was identified in a woman older than 75 with acute or convalescent COVID-19. CDR3 sequence reads: CASKGQGWTGELFF. CDR3 in DNA: TGTGCCAGCAAAGGACAGGGGTGGACCGGGGAGCTGTTTTTT.